The 21 T cell receptor beta chains reported below all come from one sample, sequenced in a study of shared clonotypes between healthy human individuals. Repertoires were generated with immunoSEQ multiplex PCR, while TCRdb's copy carries only in-frame clones and drops some. The data show 150,000 to 200,000 clones, 85% to 95% seen once. Sequencing input: naive CD4+ T cells sorted from blood. Subset: CD45RA+ positively selected. The receptors were gathered from a woman aged 30 to 39 in good health.

The chain joins TRBV27 to TRBJ1-5; D is possibly TRBD1 (6 bases). CDR1 is MNHEY, CDR2 SMNVEV, per germline (reference sequence). The CDR3 is 14 amino acids. Trimming pared 4 bases from V and 0 bases from J, leaving 7 bases between. Here the CDR3 reads CASSYRDSNQPQHF. CDR3 nucleotides: TGTGCCAGCAGTTACAGGGATAGCAATCAGCCCCAGCATTTT.

V gene TRBV30 combines with J gene TRBJ2-7, with D tentatively TRBD2 (5 bases). In germline, CDR1 is GTSNPN, CDR2 SVGIG (reference sequence). The CDR3 length is 13 residues. Trimming took off 0 bases at V and 3 bases at J, with 9 bases between the two ends. CDR3 sequence: CAWSVLEDYEQYF. For the CDR3, the DNA is TGTGCCTGGAGTGTACTGGAGGACTACGAGCAGTACTTC.

The chain links TRBV27 to TRBJ1-1; D may be TRBD1 (6 bases). Trimming removed 6 bases from V and 1 base from J, with 9 bases in between. The germline CDR1 and CDR2 sequences are MNHEY and SMNVEV (reference sequence). This CDR3 contains 13 residues. Here the CDR3 reads CASSSTGNTEAFF. The CDR3 nucleotides are TGTGCCAGCAGCTCGACAGGGAACACTGAAGCTTTCTTT.

The gene calls are TRBV28 and TRBJ2-5; 10 bases agree with TRBD1. Germline loops: CDR1 MDHEN, CDR2 SYDVKM. The CDR3 extends over 17 amino acids. Trimming took 2 bases from V and 5 from J; bases not matched to a gene: 11. CDR3 sequence (DNA): TGTGCCAGCAGTTTACCCCGACAGGGGGCTAGAGTGGAGACCCAGTACTTC. Protein sequence: CASSLPRQGARVETQYF.

The V gene is TRBV23-1, the J gene TRBJ2-1, with D possibly being TRBD1 or TRBD2 (6 bases each). TRBV23-1 has ORF status, its function being uncertain. V dropped 10 bases and J dropped 12 bases, with 31 bases sitting between them. The CDR3 extends over 16 amino acids. The CDR3, as DNA: TGCGCCACACATATCCGGGACACTTCAGAAGGACTATTGCAGTTCTTC. As protein: CATHIRDTSEGLLQFF.

V gene TRBV10-3 combines with J gene TRBJ2-7; 9 bases align to TRBD2. There are 13 residues in the CDR3. Germline trimming cut 7 bases from V and 4 bases from J; bases unmatched to any gene: 5. Germline V gene sequence: CDR1 ENHRY, CDR2 SYGVKD. In DNA, the CDR3 is TGTGCCATCATGGGTAGCGGGGGTTACGAGCAGTACTTC. Translated: CAIMGSGGYEQYF.

The chain recombines TRBV2 with TRBJ1-1; 7 bases match TRBD1. Germline CDR1 is SNHLY and CDR2 is FYNNEI. The CDR3 covers 14 residues. J gave up 0 bases and V 6 bases, and 4 bases lay outside the gene matches. The CDR3, as DNA: TGTGCCAGCAGAGAGGACAGGATGAACACTGAAGCTTTCTTT. Its protein is CASREDRMNTEAFF.

V and J are TRBV19 and TRBJ1-1; D might be TRBD1 (5 bases). CDR3 size: 16 residues. Germline-derived CDR1 and CDR2 are LNHDA and SQIVND (reference sequence). The V end was cut by 5 bases, the J end by 2 bases, with 18 bases between. The CDR3 DNA sequence: TGTGCCAGTAGTTCTATCGCCGGGACTGGTAACACTGAAGCTTTCTTT. It specifies CASSSIAGTGNTEAFF.

This clone was counted between two and nine times. The gene calls are TRBV28 and TRBJ2-7; TRBD1 matches at 7 bases. The ends lost 6 bases at V and 8 bases at J; junction bases unmatched: 4. Germline CDR1 is MDHEN and CDR2 is SYDVKM. The CDR3 totals 11 residues. The CDR3 loop is CASRTQGKQYF. DNA of the CDR3: TGTGCCAGCAGAACACAGGGGAAGCAGTACTTC.

V gene TRBV28 combines with J gene TRBJ1-3; D ambiguous. Trimming cost V 6 bases and J 0 bases, with 6 bases left between them. This CDR3 region has 13 residues. CDR1 MDHEN and CDR2 SYDVKM come from the germline V gene. In nucleotides, the CDR3 is TGTGCCAGCAGCCTCAACTCTGGAAACACCATATATTTT. The encoded protein is CASSLNSGNTIYF.

The chain employs TRBV19 and TRBJ2-3; 8 nucleotides line up with TRBD2. Germline V gives CDR1 LNHDA, CDR2 SQIVND (reference sequence). CDR3 length: 16 amino acids. V lost 6 bases and J lost 0; bases outside the gene matches: 8. The CDR3 nucleotides are TGTGCCAGTAGCGAGATAGCGGGACCTAGCACAGATACGCAGTATTTT. It translates to CASSEIAGPSTDTQYF.

The chain employs TRBV6-1 and TRBJ1-5; no definite D call. The germline gives CDR1 MNHNS, CDR2 SASEGT. Trimming shortened V by 2 bases and J by 16 bases, and 18 bases separated the two germline ends. CDR3 length equals 13 residues. The CDR3 sequence: CASSEYSLGFHHF. The CDR3 DNA is TGTGCCAGCAGTGAATATTCGTTGGGTTTTCACCATTTT.

Only one count was recorded for this clone. The J gene is TRBJ1-5, the V gene TRBV6-5; weak D call: TRBD1 (5 bases). CDR1 is MNHEY and CDR2 is SVGAGI in the germline V gene. CDR3 length: 15 residues. The germline V and J ends were trimmed by 8 bases and 2 bases, with 16 bases remaining between them. CDR3 residues: CASRTGRVGNQPQHF. CDR3 nucleotides: TGTGCCAGCCGAACCGGCAGGGTGGGCAATCAGCCCCAGCATTTT.

This rearrangement joins TRBV6-5 to TRBJ1-2; unclear D gene. The CDR3 is 15 amino acids. Germline V gene data show CDR1 as MNHEY and CDR2 as SVGAGI. The germline V and J ends were trimmed by 0 bases and 7 bases, with 15 bases remaining between them. In nucleotides, the CDR3 is TGTGCCAGCAGTTACTCGGGTCGGAGGCGGACTGGCTACACCTTC. Residues: CASSYSGRRRTGYTF.

The V gene is TRBV6-6, the J gene TRBJ1-6; D is perhaps TRBD1 (5 bases). V was shortened by 7 bases and J by 9 bases, with 16 bases between the two germline ends. CDR3 length: 14 amino acids. Germline V CDR1 and CDR2: MNHNY, SVGAGI (reference sequence). In DNA, the CDR3 is TGTGCCAGCACCTCGCGGGGCGGAGGTTCACCCCTCCACTTT. Its protein is CASTSRGGGSPLHF.

J is TRBJ1-1 and V is TRBV7-9; D unresolved. V lost 1 base, J lost 3 bases, and 21 bases lay in between. There are 18 residues in the CDR3. From germline, CDR1 is SEHNR and CDR2 FQNEAQ (reference sequence). The CDR3 region is CASSLGGFVGKRDTEAFF. DNA of the CDR3: TGTGCCAGCAGCTTAGGAGGTTTCGTAGGGAAGAGGGACACTGAAGCTTTCTTT.

This chain links TRBV10-2 with TRBJ2-3; possibly TRBD2 for D (5 bases). CDR3 length: 13 residues. Trimming took 7 bases from V and 3 from J, leaving 11 bases between them. CDR1 WSHSY and CDR2 SAAADI come from the germline V gene. The CDR3 reads CASIGRGTDTQYF. CDR3 in DNA: TGCGCCAGCATAGGCAGAGGGACAGATACGCAGTATTTT.

The genes are TRBV4-1 and TRBJ2-2, with D perhaps TRBD2 (5 bases). Trimming took 4 bases from V and 7 from J, leaving 13 bases between them. Germline CDR1 reads MGHRA; CDR2 reads YSYEKL. This CDR3 contains 14 residues. The CDR3 here is CASSLLSGSGELFF. DNA of the CDR3: TGCGCCAGCAGCCTCCTCAGCGGTAGCGGGGAGCTGTTTTTT.

The chain carries TRBV7-2 and TRBJ2-7, with D perhaps TRBD1 or TRBD2 (5 bases each). Germline lookup yields CDR1 SGHTA and CDR2 FQGNSA. This CDR3 is 16 amino acids long. Trimming took off 0 bases at V and 5 bases at J, with 17 bases between the two ends. Here the CDR3 DNA reads TGTGCCAGCAGCTTAGCCTTCCGGGACGGCCGCCACGAGCAGTACTTC. Amino acid sequence: CASSLAFRDGRHEQYF. The entire variable domain, with the rest obtained from reference TRBV7-2 and TRBJ2-7, is as follows: GAGVSQSPSNKVTEKGKDVELRCDPISGHTALYWYRQSLGQGLEFLIYFQGNSAPDKSGLPSDRFSAERTGGSVSTLTIQRTQQEDSAVYLCASSLAFRDGRHEQYFGPGTRLTVT.

The chain links TRBV7-9 to TRBJ2-3; the match to TRBD2 covers 12 bases. The CDR3 spans 12 residues. Germline V gene data show CDR1 as SEHNR and CDR2 as FQNEAQ (reference sequence). CDR3 region: CGTSGEGDTQYF. DNA of the CDR3: TGTGGGACTAGCGGGGAGGGTGATACGCAGTATTTT.

V gene TRBV5-4 combines with J gene TRBJ2-7; 8 nucleotides agree with TRBD2. CDR3 length: 17 residues. V lost 1 base and J lost 1; bases outside the gene matches: 10. The germline V gene encodes CDR1 SGHNT and CDR2 YYREEE (reference sequence). The CDR3 loop is CASSLFIRAGGSYEQYF. The CDR3 DNA reads TGTGCCAGCAGCTTGTTCATTCGGGCGGGAGGTTCCTACGAGCAGTACTTC.